This T cell receptor (beta chain) was retrieved from a study of cytomegalovirus exposure and HLA in healthy donors. Whole-study results and caveats: The later analysis indicated that the majority of CMV-associated TCR beta chains appeared HLA-restricted. In a later analysis, specific HLA alleles were associated with 15,000 to 20,000 TCR beta sequences at a 0.05 false discovery rate.

In the PCR, 60 Vbeta and 13 Jbeta primers were used. The repertoire was sequenced with immunoSEQ multiplex PCR; TCRdb's copy has only in-frame clones and lacks some. In the table there are 130,000 or so clones, about 79% of which are singletons. This CDR3 has 12 residues. Per germline, CDR1 SGHVS and CDR2 FNYEAQ. Between the trimmed V and J ends, which lost 4 bases and 5 bases, there was a span of 8 bases. On this clone: No antigen is known for it.

Sample: PBMCs. The chain uses TRBV7-6 and TRBJ2-5; D may be TRBD1 (5 bases). This sequence was found in a young woman in good health and CMV-seropositive. CDR3 sequence reads: CASSSGWETQYF. In DNA, the CDR3 is TGTGCCAGCAGCTCAGGGTGGGAGACCCAGTACTTC.